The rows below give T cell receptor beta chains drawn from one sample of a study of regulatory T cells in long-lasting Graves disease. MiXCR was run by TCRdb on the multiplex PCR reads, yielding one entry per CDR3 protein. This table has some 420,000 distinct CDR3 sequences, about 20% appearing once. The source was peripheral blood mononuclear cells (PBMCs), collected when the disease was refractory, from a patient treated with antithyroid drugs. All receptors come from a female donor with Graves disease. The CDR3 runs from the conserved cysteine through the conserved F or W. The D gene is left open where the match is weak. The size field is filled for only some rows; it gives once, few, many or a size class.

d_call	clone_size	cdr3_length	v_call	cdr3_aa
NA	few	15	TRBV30	CAWSLGTPNNSPLHF
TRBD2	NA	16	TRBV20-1	CSAPGLAGGSFETQYF
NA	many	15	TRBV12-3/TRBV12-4	CASMLSSGMNTEAFF
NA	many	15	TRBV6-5	CASSYSTLGGTEAFF
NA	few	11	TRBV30	CAWSGGFAQHF
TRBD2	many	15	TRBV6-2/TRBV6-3	CASSYGSSGSATNYF
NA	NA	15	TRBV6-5	CASSYGNRVDEKLFF
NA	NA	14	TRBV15	CATSRGTHGGTQYF
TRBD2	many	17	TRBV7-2	CASRLSGGRVGTETQYF
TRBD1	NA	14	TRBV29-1	CSVVGQGSTGELFF
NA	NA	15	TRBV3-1	CASSSQIGSGNTIYF
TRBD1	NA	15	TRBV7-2	CASSQGQGEGDTQYF
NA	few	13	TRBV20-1	CSALGGSNEKLFF
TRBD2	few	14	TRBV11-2	CASSLFGGGETQYF
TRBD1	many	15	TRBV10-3	CAISQNRGQGTEAFF
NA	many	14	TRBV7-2	CASTLGGASTEAFF
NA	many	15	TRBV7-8	CASSLGRLNTGELFF
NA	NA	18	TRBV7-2	CASSPRGGVWSGANVLTF
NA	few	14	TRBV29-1	CSVEGGPLGTEAFF
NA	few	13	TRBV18	CASSPTSDAEAFF
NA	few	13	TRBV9	CASNPGLQETQYF
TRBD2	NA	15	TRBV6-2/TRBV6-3	CASGLAGISYNEQFF
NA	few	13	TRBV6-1	CASRSGAAYEQYF